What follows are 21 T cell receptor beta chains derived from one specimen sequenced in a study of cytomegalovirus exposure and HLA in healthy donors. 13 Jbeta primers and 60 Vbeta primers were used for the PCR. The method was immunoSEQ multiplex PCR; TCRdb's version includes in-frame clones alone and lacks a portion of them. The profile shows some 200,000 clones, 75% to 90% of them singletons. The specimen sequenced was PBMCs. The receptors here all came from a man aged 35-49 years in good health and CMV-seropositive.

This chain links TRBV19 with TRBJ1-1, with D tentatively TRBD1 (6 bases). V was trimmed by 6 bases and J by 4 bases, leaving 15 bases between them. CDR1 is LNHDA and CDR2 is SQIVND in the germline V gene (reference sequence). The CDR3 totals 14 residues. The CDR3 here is CASSQATGATEAFF. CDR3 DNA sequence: TGTGCCAGTAGCCAGGCGACAGGTGCCACTGAAGCTTTCTTT.

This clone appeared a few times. CDR3 region: CASSPRQNTGELFF. For the CDR3, the DNA is TGCGCCAGCAGCCCCCGACAGAACACCGGGGAGCTGTTTTTT. V and J are TRBV4-3 and TRBJ2-2; the D is unclear. The CDR3 is 14 amino acids. Trimming took off 4 bases at V and 1 base at J, with 7 bases between the two ends. Germline CDR1 LGHNA, CDR2 YSLEER.

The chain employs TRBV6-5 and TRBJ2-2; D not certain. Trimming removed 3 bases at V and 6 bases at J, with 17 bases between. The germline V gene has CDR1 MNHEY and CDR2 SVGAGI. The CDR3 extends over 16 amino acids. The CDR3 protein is CASSYLLVRVAGELFF. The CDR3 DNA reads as TGTGCCAGCAGTTATCTGCTAGTCCGGGTTGCCGGGGAGCTGTTTTTT.

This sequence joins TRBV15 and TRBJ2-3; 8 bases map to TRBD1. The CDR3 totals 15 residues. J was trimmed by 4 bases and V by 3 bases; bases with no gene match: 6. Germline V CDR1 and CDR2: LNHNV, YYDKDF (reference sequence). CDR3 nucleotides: TGTGCCACCAGCAGGCGACAGGGGATTTCAGATACGCAGTATTTT. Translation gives CATSRRQGISDTQYF. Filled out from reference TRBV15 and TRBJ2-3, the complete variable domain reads DAMVIQNPRYQVTQFGKPVTLSCSQTLNHNVMYWYQQKSSQAPKLLFHYYDKDFNNEADTPDNFQSRRPNTSFCFLDIRSPGLGDTAMYLCATSRRQGISDTQYFGPGTRLTVL.

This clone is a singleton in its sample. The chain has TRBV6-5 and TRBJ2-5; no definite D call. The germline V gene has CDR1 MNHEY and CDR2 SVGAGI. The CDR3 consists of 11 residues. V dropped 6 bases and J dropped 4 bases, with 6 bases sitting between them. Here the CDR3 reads CASRTAETQYF. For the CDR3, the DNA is TGTGCCAGCAGAACAGCAGAGACCCAGTACTTC.

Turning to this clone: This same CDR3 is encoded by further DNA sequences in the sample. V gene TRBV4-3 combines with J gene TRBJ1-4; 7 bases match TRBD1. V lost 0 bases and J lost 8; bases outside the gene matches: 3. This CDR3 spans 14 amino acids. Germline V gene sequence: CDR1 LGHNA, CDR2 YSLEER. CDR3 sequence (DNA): TGCGCCAGCAGCCAAGAAGGCAGGGGGGAAAAACTGTTTTTT. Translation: CASSQEGRGEKLFF.

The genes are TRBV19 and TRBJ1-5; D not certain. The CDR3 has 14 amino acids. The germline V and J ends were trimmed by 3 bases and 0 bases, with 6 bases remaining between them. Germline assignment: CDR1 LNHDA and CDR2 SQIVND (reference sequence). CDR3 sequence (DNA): TGTGCCAGTAGTATTAGATATAGCAATCAGCCCCAGCATTTT. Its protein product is CASSIRYSNQPQHF.

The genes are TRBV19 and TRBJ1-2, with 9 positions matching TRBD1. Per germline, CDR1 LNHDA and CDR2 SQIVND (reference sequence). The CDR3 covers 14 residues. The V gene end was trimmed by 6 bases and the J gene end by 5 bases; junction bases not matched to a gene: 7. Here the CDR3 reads CASSYSGQGYGYTF. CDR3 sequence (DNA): TGTGCCAGTAGCTATTCGGGACAGGGATATGGCTACACCTTC.

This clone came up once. This chain's CDR3 is CATKAREVVHEQYF. CDR3 nucleotides: TGTGCCACCAAGGCCAGGGAGGTCGTCCACGAGCAGTACTTC. The chain has TRBV7-2 and TRBJ2-7; tentative D call: TRBD2 (6 bases). The CDR3 loop spans 14 amino acids. Trimming stripped 10 bases from V and 5 bases from J, with 21 bases between. Germline lookup yields CDR1 SGHTA and CDR2 FQGNSA.

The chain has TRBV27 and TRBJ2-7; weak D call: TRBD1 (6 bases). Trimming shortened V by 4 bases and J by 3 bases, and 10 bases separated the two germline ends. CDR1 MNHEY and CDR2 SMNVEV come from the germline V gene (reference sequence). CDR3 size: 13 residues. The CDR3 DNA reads TGTGCCAGCAGTTCGACAGGAGACTACGAGCAGTACTTC. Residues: CASSSTGDYEQYF.

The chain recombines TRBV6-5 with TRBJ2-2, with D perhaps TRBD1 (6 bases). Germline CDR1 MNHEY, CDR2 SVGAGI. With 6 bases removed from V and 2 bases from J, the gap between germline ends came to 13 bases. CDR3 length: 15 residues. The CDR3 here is CASSLGTPNTGELFF. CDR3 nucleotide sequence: TGTGCCAGCAGCCTCGGGACACCCAACACCGGGGAGCTGTTTTTT.

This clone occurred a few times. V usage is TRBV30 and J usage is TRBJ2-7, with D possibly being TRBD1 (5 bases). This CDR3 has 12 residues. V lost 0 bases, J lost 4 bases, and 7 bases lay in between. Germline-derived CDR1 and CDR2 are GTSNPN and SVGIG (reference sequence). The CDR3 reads CAWSVGPYEQYF. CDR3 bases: TGTGCCTGGAGTGTGGGGCCTTACGAGCAGTACTTC.

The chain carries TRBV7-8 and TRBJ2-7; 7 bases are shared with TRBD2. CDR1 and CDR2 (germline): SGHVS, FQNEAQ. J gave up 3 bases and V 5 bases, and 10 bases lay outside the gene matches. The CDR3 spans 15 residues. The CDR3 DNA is TGTGCCAGCAGCCCGCCCGGGGAGGGGATCTACGAGCAGTACTTC. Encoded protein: CASSPPGEGIYEQYF.

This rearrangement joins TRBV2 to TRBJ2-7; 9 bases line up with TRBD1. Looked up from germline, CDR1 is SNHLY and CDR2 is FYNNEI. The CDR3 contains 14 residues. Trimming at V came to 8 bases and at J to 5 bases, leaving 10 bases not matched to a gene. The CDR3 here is CASGDRVGQDEQYF. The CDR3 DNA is TGTGCCAGCGGGGACAGGGTTGGTCAAGACGAGCAGTACTTC.

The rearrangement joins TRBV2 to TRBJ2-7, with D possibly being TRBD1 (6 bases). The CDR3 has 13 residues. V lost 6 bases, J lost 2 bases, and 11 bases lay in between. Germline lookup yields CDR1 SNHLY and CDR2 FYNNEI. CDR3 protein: CASSRQATYEQYF. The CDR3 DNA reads TGTGCCAGCAGCAGACAGGCAACCTACGAGCAGTACTTC.

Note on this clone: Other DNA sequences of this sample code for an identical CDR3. This CDR3 reads CASSRQGSAPYGYTF. Here the CDR3 DNA reads TGTGCCAGCAGTCGGCAGGGGTCAGCTCCCTATGGCTACACCTTC. The chain carries TRBV27 and TRBJ1-2, with a weak D call TRBD1 (6 bases). V shed 5 bases and J shed 4 bases, with 17 bases lying between them. This CDR3 spans 15 amino acids. Germline V gives CDR1 MNHEY, CDR2 SMNVEV (reference sequence).

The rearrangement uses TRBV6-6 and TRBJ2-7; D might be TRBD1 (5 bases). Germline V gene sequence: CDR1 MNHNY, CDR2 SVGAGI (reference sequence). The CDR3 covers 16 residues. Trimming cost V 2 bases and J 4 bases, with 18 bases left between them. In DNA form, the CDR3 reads TGTGCCAGCAGTTACACACAGGTTCTTGTACCGTACGAGCAGTACTTC. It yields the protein CASSYTQVLVPYEQYF.

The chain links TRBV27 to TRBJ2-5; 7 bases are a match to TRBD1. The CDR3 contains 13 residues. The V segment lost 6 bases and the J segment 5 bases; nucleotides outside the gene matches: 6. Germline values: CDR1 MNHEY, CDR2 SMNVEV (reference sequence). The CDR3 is CASRTTGYETQYF. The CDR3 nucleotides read TGTGCCAGCAGGACGACAGGGTACGAGACCCAGTACTTC.

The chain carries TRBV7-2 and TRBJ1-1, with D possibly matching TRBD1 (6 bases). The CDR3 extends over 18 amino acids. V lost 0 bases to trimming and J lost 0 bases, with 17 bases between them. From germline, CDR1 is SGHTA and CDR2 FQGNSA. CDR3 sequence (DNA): TGTGCCAGCAGCTTAGCGAGGGGGGGACGGGCCATGAACACTGAAGCTTTCTTT. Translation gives CASSLARGGRAMNTEAFF.

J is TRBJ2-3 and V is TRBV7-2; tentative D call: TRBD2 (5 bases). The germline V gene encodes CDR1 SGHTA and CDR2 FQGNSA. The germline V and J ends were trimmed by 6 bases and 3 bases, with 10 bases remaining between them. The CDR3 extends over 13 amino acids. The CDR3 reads CASRPAATDTQYF. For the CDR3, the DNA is TGTGCCAGCAGGCCAGCGGCTACAGATACGCAGTATTTT.

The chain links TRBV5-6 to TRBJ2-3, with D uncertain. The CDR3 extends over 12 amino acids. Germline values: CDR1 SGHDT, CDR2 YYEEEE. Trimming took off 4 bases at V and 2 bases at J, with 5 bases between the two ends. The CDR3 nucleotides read TGTGCCAGCAGCCGTTACACAGATACGCAGTATTTT. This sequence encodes CASSRYTDTQYF.